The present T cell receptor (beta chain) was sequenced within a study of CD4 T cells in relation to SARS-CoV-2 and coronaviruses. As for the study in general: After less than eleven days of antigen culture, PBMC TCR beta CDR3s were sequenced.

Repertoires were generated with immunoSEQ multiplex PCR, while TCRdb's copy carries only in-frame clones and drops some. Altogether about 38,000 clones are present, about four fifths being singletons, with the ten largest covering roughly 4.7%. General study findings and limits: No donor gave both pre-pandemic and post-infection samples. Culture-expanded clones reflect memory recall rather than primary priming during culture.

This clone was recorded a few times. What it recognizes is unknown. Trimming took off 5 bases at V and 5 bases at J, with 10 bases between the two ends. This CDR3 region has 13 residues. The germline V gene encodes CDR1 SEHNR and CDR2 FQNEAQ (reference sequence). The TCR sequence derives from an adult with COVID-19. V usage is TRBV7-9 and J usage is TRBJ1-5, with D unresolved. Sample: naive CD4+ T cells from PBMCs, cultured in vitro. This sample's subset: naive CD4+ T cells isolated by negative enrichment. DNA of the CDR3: TGTGCCAGCAGCCTCTCGAGGGATCAGCCCCAGCATTTT. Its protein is CASSLSRDQPQHF.